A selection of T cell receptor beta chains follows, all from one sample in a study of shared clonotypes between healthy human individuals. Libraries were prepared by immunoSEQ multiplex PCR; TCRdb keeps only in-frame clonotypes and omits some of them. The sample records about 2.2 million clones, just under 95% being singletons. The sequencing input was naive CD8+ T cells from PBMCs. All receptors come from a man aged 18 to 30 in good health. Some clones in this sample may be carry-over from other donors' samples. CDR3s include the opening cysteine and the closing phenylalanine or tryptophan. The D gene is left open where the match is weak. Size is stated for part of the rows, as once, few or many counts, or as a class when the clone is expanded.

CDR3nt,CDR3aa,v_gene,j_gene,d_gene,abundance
TGTGCCAGCAGCTTAGGCAACCTTGAAGCTTTCTTT,CASSLGNLEAFF,TRBV7-9,TRBJ1-1,.,.
TGCGCCAGCAGCCAGCTGACAGGTGATCAAGAGACCCAGTACTTC,CASSQLTGDQETQYF,TRBV4-3,TRBJ2-5,.,.
TGTGCCAGCAGTTTCTCCTCCGAAAACATTCAGTACTTC,CASSFSSENIQYF,TRBV28,TRBJ2-4,.,.
TGTGCCAGCAGCGTAGGGACAGGGACGGGCTATGGCTACACCTTC,CASSVGTGTGYGYTF,TRBV9,TRBJ1-2,TRBD1,.
TGTGCCACCAGCAGAGATAGGGGACCCCCAGGCACAGATACGCAGTATTTT,CATSRDRGPPGTDTQYF,TRBV15,TRBJ2-3,.,.
TGCGCCAGCAGCGCCACAGGGGACCGCAATCAGCCCCAGCATTTT,CASSATGDRNQPQHF,TRBV5-1,TRBJ1-5,TRBD1,.
TGTGCCAGCAGCTTAGTATACGGTAGCACTGAAGCTTTCTTT,CASSLVYGSTEAFF,TRBV7-8,TRBJ1-1,.,.
TGTGCCAGCAGCCTAACTAGCGGGAGTGGGCTGGAGACCCAGTACTTC,CASSLTSGSGLETQYF,TRBV7-3,TRBJ2-5,TRBD2,.
TGTGCCAGCAAAAGCGGGAGGGGCGAGCAGTACTTC,CASKSGRGEQYF,TRBV7-2,TRBJ2-7,TRBD2,.
TGTGCCAGTAGTAAGGACGCAGACGAGCAGTACTTC,CASSKDADEQYF,TRBV19,TRBJ2-7,.,.
TGCGCCAGCAGCCAGATTAGGGCTAGCGGTCCCACCCAGTTCTTC,CASSQIRASGPTQFF,TRBV4-1,TRBJ2-1,TRBD2,.
TGTGCCAGCAGTTATTTTGGGGGCGGCCAAGAGACCCAGTACTTC,CASSYFGGGQETQYF,TRBV6-5,TRBJ2-5,.,.
TGTGCCATCATCCGGGACAGGCTGAACAATGAGCAGTTCTTC,CAIIRDRLNNEQFF,TRBV28,TRBJ2-1,TRBD1,.
TGTGCCAGCAGCCCCGGACGGGTCTCCTACAATGAGCAGTTCTTC,CASSPGRVSYNEQFF,TRBV6-5,TRBJ2-1,.,once
TGTGCCAGCAGCTCCCCCGTTAGGGGGGTAAAGACTGAAGCTTTCTTT,CASSSPVRGVKTEAFF,TRBV7-7,TRBJ1-1,.,.
TGCAGCGTTGAGAAAGCTTTCTTT,CSVEKAFF,TRBV29-1,TRBJ1-1,.,few
TGTGCCAGCCATCGACTAGCGGGAGAAGTCGGGGAGCTGTTTTTT,CASHRLAGEVGELFF,TRBV7-9,TRBJ2-2,TRBD2,.
TGTGCCAGCAGCTGGAGCGGGGTCAGCTCCTACGAGCAGTACTTC,CASSWSGVSSYEQYF,TRBV7-2,TRBJ2-7,TRBD2,.
TGTGCCAGCAGCTCGGGACTAGCAGGTTGGAATGAGCAGTTCTTC,CASSSGLAGWNEQFF,TRBV7-3,TRBJ2-1,TRBD2,once
TGTGCCAGCAGCGTAGAGAGGGGCCAAGAGACCCAGTACTTC,CASSVERGQETQYF,TRBV9,TRBJ2-5,.,.
TGTGCCAGCAGCTCTCCGTACTTC,CASSSPYF,TRBV11-2,TRBJ2-5,.,.